This T cell receptor beta chain was sequenced in a study of T-cell reconstitution after alpha-beta-depleted transplantation in children (dated by TCRdb to 2016 to 2017). Looking at the study overall: The study quantitatively tracked T-cell immune reconstitution after TCRalphabeta/CD19-depleted allogeneic hematopoietic cell transplantation in children using TCR repertoire profiling.

Interpreted using the paper, the treatment or condition label stands for: allogeneic hematopoietic cell transplantation with graft depleted of TCRalphabeta T cells and CD19 B cells. The transplant recipients were children given TCRalphabeta/CD19-depleted allogeneic hematopoietic cell grafts. The CDR1 and CDR2 encoded by the germline V gene are SGHRS and YFSETQ. From the cysteine through the phenylalanine, the CDR3 covers 15 amino acids. Only the CDR3 part of the read is kept: 45 bases, read in frame from the first base. Trimming removed 0 bases from V and 1 base from J, leaving 10 bases between the germline ends. In its sample, this clonotype was seen many times. Its specific antigen is unknown. The input lacks base qualities; no much larger clone sits a single base away. To prepare the library, PCR was applied. Instrument used: Illumina HiSeq 2500. Molecular barcoding was employed in the preparation of TCR libraries, with unique molecular identifiers being used to normalize TCRbeta repertoire quantification. In-frame beta chains were kept once TCRdb had trimmed the public reads at Q25 with fastp and called clones with MiXCR. Each CDR3 protein appears once, grouped with its most common genes and DNA. The sample table records about 200,000 distinct CDR3 sequences; 6.3% of these occur just once. Around 4.1% of the sample goes to the ten largest clones.

General findings and caveats noted by the study authors: Over the following months the frequencies of hyperexpanded clones went down, and after one year T-cell counts and TCRbeta diversity were mostly credited to newly produced T cells. The apparently early recovery of alphabetaT-cell counts about two months after transplant reportedly depended on only several hundred rapidly expanded clones that came from non-depleted graft cells. The high TCRbeta diversity at day 60 in some patients was ascribed to recipient T cells and intrathymic progenitors that had survived conditioning.

The clonotype was recovered from a girl under three years old with combined immunodeficiency, due to receive a stem cell transplant. Sequencing used PBMCs, obtained before TCRalphabeta/CD19-depleted stem cell transplant. The V and J segments used are TRBV5-1 and TRBJ1-1, with TRBD1 as a weak D call on 6 bases. CDR3 protein: CASSLVGQRNTEAFF. The bases read TGCGCCAGCAGCTTGGTAGGACAGAGGAACACTGAAGCTTTCTTT.